This entry is about one T cell receptor (beta chain). The record originates from a study of blood T cell repertoires in COVID-19. Trimming removed 7 bases from V and 6 bases from J, with 16 bases in between. CDR3 length equals 14 residues. The germline CDR1 and CDR2 sequences are LNHDA and SQIVND (reference sequence). Profiled with immunoSEQ multiplex PCR; TCRdb holds only in-frame clones, not every one. The data contain around 500,000 clones, approximately 86% of them singletons. The sequenced sample was PBMCs or T cells enriched from blood (not recorded which). The chain combines TRBV19 with TRBJ1-5, with TRBD1 as a possible D gene (6 bases). This sequence was found in a woman aged 55-75 years who had recovered from COVID-19. The chain's CDR3 is CASTLGGAFQPQHF. The CDR3 DNA follows: TGTGCCAGTACCCTGGGGGGGGCGTTTCAGCCCCAGCATTTT.